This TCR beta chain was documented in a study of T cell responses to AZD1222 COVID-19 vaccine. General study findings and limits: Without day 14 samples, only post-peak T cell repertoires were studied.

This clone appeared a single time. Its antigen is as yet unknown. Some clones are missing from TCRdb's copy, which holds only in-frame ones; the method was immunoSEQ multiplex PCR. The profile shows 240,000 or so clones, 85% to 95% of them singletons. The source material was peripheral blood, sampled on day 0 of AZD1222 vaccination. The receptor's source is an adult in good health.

The CDR3 here is CASSPIYMNTEAFF. Here the CDR3 DNA reads TGTGCCAGCAGCCCTATTTACATGAACACTGAAGCTTTCTTT. The chain employs TRBV3-1 (or the pseudogene TRBV3-2) and TRBJ1-1; D is unresolved. This CDR3 comprises 14 residues. V was shortened by 4 bases and J by 0 bases, with 9 bases between the two germline ends. Per the germline V gene, CDR1 is LGHDT and CDR2 is YNNKEL (reference sequence).